This T cell receptor (beta chain) was recovered during a study of T-cell memory formation after mild COVID-19. Background on the study: TCR clusters mostly belonged to single donors.

Study-level findings and limits: Pre-infection memory already had some responding clones, implying cross-reactive memory joined.

In this sample, this clonotype turned up many times. No antigen is known for it. One entry per CDR3 protein, called by TCRdb with MiXCR from the 5' RACE reads. The repertoire holds 35,000 to 50,000 distinct CDR3 sequences, about 6.8% seen once, with approximately 0.8% in the top ten. V was pared by 4 bases and J by 1 base, with 2 bases of the junction left unmatched. The CDR3 has 15 residues. CDR1 and CDR2 from the germline V gene are SGHAT and FQNNGV. The chain is built from TRBV11-2 and TRBJ2-3; 10 nucleotides agree with TRBD2. Sequenced sample: PBMCs or a T cell subset sorted from them (not recorded which). This receptor was obtained from an adult who had mild COVID-19 (a few samples of this study predate the infection). Cell type and time point are not known. The CDR3 region has the DNA TGTGCCAGCAGCTCGCTAGCGGGGGGCACAGATACGCAGTATTTT. The encoded protein is CASSSLAGGTDTQYF.